This section outlines one T cell receptor (beta chain) sequence together with its context. Its specific antigen is unknown. Base quality data are lacking; no much larger clone is found one base away. The CDR3 runs 14 residues from the cysteine to the phenylalanine. The sequence is cut down to CDR3 DNA, 42 bases in frame from base 1. From a lookup of the germline V gene, CDR1 and CDR2 are SQVTM and ANQGSEA. This sample stems from a study of T cell repertoires in MIS-A myocarditis (dated by TCRdb to 2021 to 2024). The immunoSEQ bias-controlled multiplex PCR was used to amplify TCRbeta CDR3 regions, which were then sequenced at high throughput. Per the authors' processing: The immunoSEQ vendor pipeline collapsed and filtered the CDR3 sequences so that the abundance and frequency of each unique TCRbeta CDR3 could be quantified. Dominant CDR3 amino acid sequences were clustered with SARS-CoV-2-specific ImmuneCODE TCRbeta sequences by CD-HIT using a 90% global sequence identity threshold. Clones were classed as hyperexpanded at frequencies of 0.1 to 1 and as large at frequencies of 0.01 to 0.1. The CDR3 amino acid sequences and the V and J gene assignments of the dominant clones were confirmed with MiXCR. The R stringdist package was used to compute Levenshtein distances between the patient clonotypes and the ImmuneCODE hits. TCRdb holds this immuneACCESS table with in-frame rearrangements only. Some clones are missing; in checked studies, unresolved V genes explain under half, and the rest has no known cause. D and trimming were read from the DNA, whereas the V and J calls and clone size are those reported in that table. In this sample the table shows 15,000 or so clones, 70% to 75% of which occur a single time. The top ten hold more than 55% of the sample.

The QIAamp DNA FFPE kit was used to extract genomic DNA from formalin-fixed paraffin-embedded autopsy tissue. The rearranged segments are TRBV29-1 and TRBJ2-5; the D segment cannot be called with confidence. The sequenced sample consisted of left ventricle heart tissue obtained at autopsy. This sample's cell subset or site label indicates: cardiac tissue sample (left or right ventricle, interventricular septum, or pericardium). This receptor was obtained from a man younger than 35 with fulminant myocarditis from multisystem inflammatory syndrome in adults (MIS-A) after COVID-19. The DNA sequence is TGCAGTGCGAGAGGCCGCAGAGGCCAAGAGACCCAGTACTTC. Its amino acids are CSARGRRGQETQYF. When the CDR3 is completed using the reference TRBV29-1 and TRBJ2-5 genes on either side, the full variable domain is SAVISQKPSRDICQRGTSLTIQCQVDSQVTMMFWYRQQPGQSLTLIATANQGSEATYESGFVIDKFPISRPNLTFSTLTVSNMSPEDSSIYLCSARGRRGQETQYFGPGTRLLVL.